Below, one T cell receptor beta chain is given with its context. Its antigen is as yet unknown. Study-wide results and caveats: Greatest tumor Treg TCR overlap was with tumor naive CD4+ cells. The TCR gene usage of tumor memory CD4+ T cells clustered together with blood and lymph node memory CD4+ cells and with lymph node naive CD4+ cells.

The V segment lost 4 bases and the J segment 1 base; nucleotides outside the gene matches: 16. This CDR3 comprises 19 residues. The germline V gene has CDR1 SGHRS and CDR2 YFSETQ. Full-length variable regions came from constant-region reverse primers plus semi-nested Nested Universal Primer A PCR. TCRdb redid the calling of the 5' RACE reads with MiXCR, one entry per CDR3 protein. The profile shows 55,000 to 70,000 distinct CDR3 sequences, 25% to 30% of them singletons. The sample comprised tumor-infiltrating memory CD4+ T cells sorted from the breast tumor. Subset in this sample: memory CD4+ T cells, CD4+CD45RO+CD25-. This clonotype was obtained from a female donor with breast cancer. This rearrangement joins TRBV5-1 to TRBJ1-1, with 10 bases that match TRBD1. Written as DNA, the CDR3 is TGCGCCAGCAGCCCCGGACCACTGCCGGGACAGGGGCGGAACACTGAAGCTTTCTTT. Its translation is CASSPGPLPGQGRNTEAFF.